This T cell receptor (beta chain) was identified in a study of blood T cell repertoires in COVID-19. Allocation to cohorts depended on clinical history reported by the participants. The table came from immunoSEQ multiplex PCR; TCRdb's copy has only in-frame clones and leaves some out. The sample shows around 190,000 clones, less than 90% of them seen only once. The J segment lost 3 bases and the V segment lost 1 base, leaving 9 bases of the junction unmatched. Germline lookup yields CDR1 SGHDN and CDR2 FVKESK. The CDR3 runs to 20 residues. The V gene is TRBV14, the J gene TRBJ2-2, with 15 bases identical to TRBD2. The sequence was collected from a woman in her thirties who had been exposed to COVID-19. Sequenced sample: PBMCs or T cells enriched from blood (not recorded which). CDR3 residues: CASSQGRTSGGAWDTGELFF. DNA for the CDR3: TGTGCCAGCAGCCAAGGTCGGACTAGCGGGGGGGCCTGGGACACCGGGGAGCTGTTTTTT.